This T cell receptor (beta chain) appears in the sequencing data of a study of T-cell memory formation after mild COVID-19. General study findings and limits: Contracting CD4+ clones were located mainly in CM and EM, and CD8+ clones in EMRA. CD4+ bias marked clones expanding day 15 to 37, unlike balanced contracting clones.

The table lists this clonotype with a few counts. Its target is unknown. The CDR3 contains 13 residues. V dropped 7 bases and J dropped 5 bases, with 12 bases sitting between them. Germline lookup yields CDR1 LGHNT and CDR2 FRNRAP. TCR alpha and TCR beta cDNA libraries with sample barcodes and UMIs came from 5'RACE using constant-segment primers. Each CDR3 protein gets one entry after TCRdb re-called the 5' RACE reads with MiXCR. This table holds about 500,000 distinct CDR3 sequences, around 21% found once. The specimen sequenced was PBMCs or a T cell subset sorted from them (not recorded which). The source of this sequence is an adult woman who had mild COVID-19 (a few samples of this study predate the infection). Cell type and time point are not known. The chain carries TRBV12-5 and TRBJ2-1; no clear D. The CDR3 region is CASVLGSHNEQFF. In DNA form, the CDR3 reads TGTGCTAGTGTCTTAGGGTCCCACAATGAGCAGTTCTTC.